This TCR beta chain was found in a study of blood T cell repertoires in COVID-19 (dated by TCRdb to 2018 to 2020). Regarding the research as a whole: The collaborator samples originated in the United States, Italy and Spain and spanned the acute and convalescent phases of COVID-19. The material from the prospective study consisted of cDNA or gDNA derived from T cells, B-cell-depleted T cells, or PBMCs. A de-identified subject ID, COVID-19 status, age in years and sex were almost always included in the sample metadata. The samples were drawn from two sources: the first 160 participants of the ongoing ImmuneRACE study, and 1,200 or so subjects contributed by 6 global collaborators. The dataset comprised deeply sampled blood TCRbeta repertoires from subjects exposed to, actively infected with, or recovered from COVID-19. The repertoires were released in a freely available public database meant as a resource for research on the immune response to SARS-CoV-2. Where available, HLA class I and class II types were obtained from metadata supplied by the sample provider rather than from assay-based typing.

Each collaborating institution followed its own protocols to collect whole blood in K2EDTA tubes. For TCRbeta analysis, collaborators shipped samples as frozen whole blood, isolated PBMCs, or DNA extracted from either of those sample types. TCRbeta CDR3 regions were amplified from genomic DNA by means of the immunoSEQ Assay, a bias-controlled multiplex PCR. In the authors' own workflow: The number of nucleated cells in each sample was estimated by amplification of reference gene primers within the assay. To quantify the absolute abundance of each unique TCRbeta CDR3 rearrangement, sequence reads were collapsed and filtered. Productive Simpson clonality was computed per sample as the square root of Simpson's diversity index over productive rearrangements. TCRdb took over this immuneACCESS table, retaining in-frame rearrangements with V and J assigned. Such tables are incomplete; in checked studies, under half of the missing clones stem from an unresolved V gene, and the remainder is unexplained. The V and J calls and clone size are taken from that table; D and trimming were inferred from the DNA. Within this sample are about 210,000 clones, with about 88% of them counted one time only. The ten biggest clones cover about 1.6% of the sample.

Notes on this clone: This receptor's antigen is unknown. Nothing much larger sits one base from this clone, and base qualities are not available.

The CDR3 measures 21 amino acids from cysteine to phenylalanine. Of the read, only the CDR3 DNA is kept; its 63 bases are in frame from base 1. CDR1 and CDR2, per the germline V gene, are MNHNS and SASEGT. V is cut back by 2 bases and J by 6 bases, with 28 bases in the junction unmatched. The investigation overall reported the following: Clinical and demographic metadata were provided uncurated, with the amount varying by source and participant.

The chain is encoded by TRBV6-1 joined to TRBJ2-7; a stretch of 7 junction bases matches TRBD1. The source of this sequence is a man between 18 and 29 years old with active or convalescent COVID-19. The source material was peripheral blood. The DNA sequence is as follows: TGTGCCAGCAGTGAACATAATCGCCGGGACAGTGCCGAAAGAGGGGAACTCGAGCAGTACTTC. Its protein is CASSEHNRRDSAERGELEQYF.